The 29 T cell receptor beta chains below all came from one sample that was sequenced in a study of blood T cell repertoires in COVID-19. TCRdb's copy holds only in-frame clones and misses some; the assay was immunoSEQ multiplex PCR. The sample has 210,000 or so clones, around 84% seen once. The sequenced material came from peripheral blood. Receptors originate from a human donor in a cohort sampled during active COVID-19.

The chain is built from TRBV3-1 (or the pseudogene TRBV3-2) and TRBJ1-5; TRBD1 matches at 12 bases. The V gene end was trimmed by 4 bases and the J gene end by 0 bases; junction bases not matched to a gene: 7. This CDR3 is built from 18 residues. Germline V gene data show CDR1 as LGHDT and CDR2 as YNNKEL (reference sequence). The CDR3 reads CASSPGQGAPDSNQPQHF. The CDR3 DNA sequence: TGTGCCAGCAGCCCGGGACAGGGGGCTCCCGATAGCAATCAGCCCCAGCATTTT.

The gene calls are TRBV29-1 and TRBJ2-2; 9 nucleotides match TRBD1. The germline CDR1 and CDR2 sequences are SQVTM and ANQGSEA. V shed 6 bases and J 5 bases; nucleotides not matched to a gene: 10. The CDR3 has 15 residues. The CDR3 sequence is CSVAGQGRKTGELFF. Here the CDR3 DNA reads TGCAGCGTCGCGGGACAGGGACGCAAAACCGGGGAGCTGTTTTTT.

The rearrangement links TRBV10-3 to TRBJ1-2, with D maybe TRBD1 (5 bases). V was cut by 0 bases and J by 4 bases, with 12 bases left in between. The CDR3 has 15 amino acids. CDR1 and CDR2 (germline): ENHRY, SYGVKD. DNA for the CDR3: TGTGCCATCAGTGAGTCTTTAGGGGAGGCCTATGGCTACACCTTC. Its translation is CAISESLGEAYGYTF.

The V gene is TRBV6-4, the J gene TRBJ2-2; 7 positions agree with TRBD1. CDR3 length: 14 amino acids. With V trimmed by 5 bases and J by 3 bases, 3 bases remained unmatched. The germline CDR1 and CDR2 sequences are MRHNA and SNTAGT. The CDR3 coding sequence is TGTGCCAGCAGTAGGGACAGTTACACCGGGGAGCTGTTTTTT. Translation gives CASSRDSYTGELFF.

In this sample, this clone turned up once. The chain couples TRBV6-6 to TRBJ1-4; no firm D call. The CDR3 has 14 amino acids. CDR1 is MNHNY and CDR2 is SVGAGI in the germline V gene (reference sequence). The V gene lost 4 bases and the J gene lost 0 bases, with 6 bases spanning the gap. Written as DNA, the CDR3 is TGTGCCAGCAGTTTTCTTGCAACTAATGAAAAACTGTTTTTT. Protein sequence: CASSFLATNEKLFF.

The chain couples TRBV13 to TRBJ2-1, with 8 bases aligning to TRBD1. CDR1 is PRHDT, CDR2 FYEKMQ, per germline (reference sequence). The CDR3 loop spans 15 amino acids. With 0 bases clipped from V and 7 bases from J, the junction kept 5 bases outside the gene matches. This chain's CDR3 is CASSLGPNRGNEQFF. Here the CDR3 DNA reads TGTGCCAGCAGCTTAGGGCCGAACAGGGGGAATGAGCAGTTCTTC.

V usage is TRBV6-5 and J usage is TRBJ2-5; 7 nucleotides align to TRBD2. Trimming at V came to 8 bases and at J to 5 bases, leaving 5 bases not matched to a gene. Germline CDR1 and CDR2: MNHEY and SVGAGI. The CDR3 runs to 12 residues. The CDR3 protein is CASGTTRETQYF. The CDR3 nucleotides read TGTGCCAGCGGGACTACTAGGGAGACCCAGTACTTC.

The chain joins TRBV3-1 (or the pseudogene TRBV3-2) to TRBJ2-5; D unresolved. Germline CDR1 and CDR2: LGHDT and YNNKEL (reference sequence). The CDR3 is 12 amino acids. V gave up 1 base and J gave up 5 bases, with 5 bases separating them. As DNA, the CDR3 is TGTGCCAGCAGCCAAGCTTTGGAGACCCAGTACTTC. Protein sequence: CASSQALETQYF.

The chain's CDR3 is CASSPYRAGELFF. The CDR3 DNA follows: TGCGCCAGCAGCCCGTACAGGGCCGGGGAGCTGTTTTTT. The genes are TRBV4-1 and TRBJ2-2; a possible D gene is TRBD1 (6 bases). The V and J ends lost 4 bases and 6 bases respectively, with 9 bases between them. This CDR3 has 13 amino acids. CDR1 and CDR2 (germline): MGHRA, YSYEKL.

The chain recombines TRBV5-6 with TRBJ2-7; D is undetermined. CDR3 length: 12 amino acids. CDR1 and CDR2 (germline): SGHDT, YYEEEE. V was cut by 1 base and J by 4 bases, with 6 bases left in between. In DNA, the CDR3 is TGTGCCAGCAGCTTGCCGGGTTACGAGCAGTACTTC. Amino acid sequence: CASSLPGYEQYF.

The V and J genes are TRBV3-1 (or the pseudogene TRBV3-2) and TRBJ1-4, with D perhaps TRBD1 (6 bases). V was trimmed by 4 bases and J by 8 bases, leaving 14 bases between them. CDR1 LGHDT and CDR2 YNNKEL come from the germline V gene (reference sequence). The CDR3 is 14 amino acids. The CDR3 nucleotides are TGTGCCAGCAGCCTGAATGGGGGCAGAGAAAAACTGTTTTTT. This sequence encodes CASSLNGGREKLFF.

The V gene is TRBV7-9, the J gene TRBJ1-2; D is ambiguous. Germline V gene data show CDR1 as SEHNR and CDR2 as FQNEAQ (reference sequence). V was pared by 6 bases and J by 0 bases, with 8 bases between. This CDR3 is built from 13 residues. The CDR3 spells CASSSDANYGYTF. The CDR3 DNA is TGTGCCAGCAGTTCAGATGCTAACTATGGCTACACCTTC.

There are a few counts of this clone. This chain uses TRBV7-2 with TRBJ2-7; 14 nucleotides agree with TRBD2. Germline CDR1 SGHTA, CDR2 FQGNSA. V dropped 5 bases and J dropped 4; count of bases not matched to a gene: 4. The CDR3 runs 15 residues. The CDR3: CASSGTSGSQYEQYF. The CDR3 DNA reads TGTGCCAGCAGCGGGACTAGCGGGAGTCAGTACGAGCAGTACTTC.

This sequence joins TRBV19 and TRBJ2-6, with TRBD1 matching over 8 bases. Germline values: CDR1 LNHDA, CDR2 SQIVND (reference sequence). The V segment lost 6 bases and the J segment 2 bases; nucleotides outside the gene matches: 12. The CDR3 is made up of 18 amino acids. The CDR3 sequence is CASSFPGQVRAGANVLTF. The DNA for the CDR3 is TGTGCCAGTAGCTTCCCGGGACAGGTGAGGGCTGGGGCCAACGTCCTGACTTTC.

This rearrangement joins TRBV4-1 to TRBJ2-1; TRBD2 matches 8 bases. V was clipped by 0 bases and J by 4 bases; unmatched bases: 17. The CDR3 is 20 amino acids. Germline CDR1 and CDR2: MGHRA and YSYEKL. The CDR3, as DNA: TGCGCCAGCAGCCAAGATCGGATTGGGCGGGTAGCGGGAAGTTACAATGAGCAGTTCTTC. Its translation: CASSQDRIGRVAGSYNEQFF.

This clone was observed a single time. This chain connects TRBV2 to TRBJ2-7, with 10 bases lining up with TRBD2. V was clipped by 6 bases and J by 5 bases; unmatched bases: 10. CDR1 SNHLY and CDR2 FYNNEI come from the germline V gene. The CDR3 sequence is 15 residues long. The CDR3 loop is CASSRLAGLYNEQYF. The CDR3 DNA reads TGTGCCAGCAGCCGACTAGCGGGCCTCTACAACGAGCAGTACTTC.

This chain uses TRBV5-1 with TRBJ1-4; possibly TRBD1 for D (6 bases). The CDR3 loop spans 14 amino acids. CDR1 is SGHRS and CDR2 is YFSETQ in the germline V gene. Trimming removed 4 bases from V and 3 bases from J, with 10 bases in between. CDR3 amino acids: CASSVQGPNEKLFF. CDR3 in DNA: TGCGCCAGCAGCGTGCAGGGGCCTAATGAAAAACTGTTTTTT.

This sequence joins TRBV2 and TRBJ1-1, with D perhaps TRBD1 (6 bases). The CDR3 loop spans 13 amino acids. V dropped 7 bases and J dropped 3 bases, with 12 bases sitting between them. CDR1 is SNHLY and CDR2 is FYNNEI in the germline V gene. In DNA form, the CDR3 reads TGTGCCAGCACCCGAGGGGGTTACACTGAAGCTTTCTTT. It specifies CASTRGGYTEAFF.

V and J are TRBV18 and TRBJ1-4; tentative D call: TRBD1 (5 bases). The germline CDR1 and CDR2 sequences are KGHSH and LQKENI. V shed 3 bases and J shed 4 bases, with 9 bases lying between them. The CDR3 is made up of 14 amino acids. CDR3 sequence (DNA): TGTGCCAGCTCACCGGACACCCTTAATGAAAAACTGTTTTTT. Its protein product is CASSPDTLNEKLFF. Looking up the rest from reference TRBV18 and TRBJ1-4 gives the full variable domain: NAGVMQNPRHLVRRRGQEARLRCSPMKGHSHVYWYRQLPEEGLKFMVYLQKENIIDESGMPKERFSAEFPKEGPSILRIQQVVRGDSAAYFCASSPDTLNEKLFFGSGTQLSVL.

The rearrangement uses TRBV19 and TRBJ1-5; tentative D call: TRBD1 (6 bases). The V gene lost 0 bases and the J gene lost 5 bases, with 20 bases spanning the gap. Germline V gene sequence: CDR1 LNHDA, CDR2 SQIVND (reference sequence). This CDR3 has 18 amino acids. CDR3 sequence reads: CASSIDRRKGGGYQPQHF. The CDR3 DNA is TGTGCCAGTAGTATAGATCGCAGGAAGGGTGGGGGCTATCAGCCCCAGCATTTT. Combining the CDR3 with reference TRBV19 and TRBJ1-5 gives the whole variable domain DGGITQSPKYLFRKEGQNVTLSCEQNLNHDAMYWYRQDPGQGLRLIYYSQIVNDFQKGDIAEGYSVSREKKESFPLTVTSAQKNPTAFYLCASSIDRRKGGGYQPQHFGDGTRLSIL.

A few counts support this clone. This chain uses TRBV12-5 with TRBJ1-5; no firm D call. V lost 6 bases, J lost 1 base, and 10 bases lay in between. The CDR3 length is 14 residues. CDR1 LGHNT and CDR2 FRNRAP come from the germline V gene. In DNA, the CDR3 is TGTGCTAGTGGAGACGGGGAAAGCAATCAGCCCCAGCATTTT. This encodes CASGDGESNQPQHF. The full variable domain, rest sourced from reference TRBV12-5 and TRBJ1-5, is DARVTQTPRHKVTEMGQEVTMRCQPILGHNTVFWYRQTMMQGLELLAYFRNRAPLDDSGMPKDRFSAEMPDATLATLKIQPSEPRDSAVYFCASGDGESNQPQHFGDGTRLSIL.

This chain uses TRBV20-1 with TRBJ2-3; no reliable D call. CDR1 DFQATT and CDR2 SNEGSKA come from the germline V gene (reference sequence). There are 12 residues in the CDR3. V was shortened by 3 bases and J by 6 bases, with 10 bases between the two germline ends. CDR3 amino acids: CSASPPGDTQYF. As DNA, the CDR3 is TGCAGTGCTAGTCCCCCCGGGGATACGCAGTATTTT.

J is TRBJ1-2 and V is TRBV6-5; possible D gene TRBD1, 5 bases. Per the germline V gene, CDR1 is MNHEY and CDR2 is SVGAGI. V was pared by 8 bases and J by 7 bases, with 17 bases between. This CDR3 is 13 amino acids long. Written as DNA, the CDR3 is TGTGCCAGCGCCTTGGCAGGGCCTGTTGGCTACACCTTC. It is translated as CASALAGPVGYTF.

Only one count was recorded for this clone. CDR3 residues: CASSESRVRSEQFF. The CDR3 DNA is TGTGCCAGCAGTGAAAGTCGGGTTCGATCTGAGCAGTTCTTC. The rearrangement links TRBV2 to TRBJ2-1; D is ambiguous. There are 14 residues in the CDR3. V lost 2 bases and J 9 bases, leaving 14 bases between the germline ends. Germline lookup yields CDR1 SNHLY and CDR2 FYNNEI.

The chain employs TRBV10-3 and TRBJ2-7; TRBD1 agrees at 10 bases. CDR1 ENHRY and CDR2 SYGVKD come from the germline V gene. Losses at the gene ends were 5 bases for V and 2 bases for J; bases not matched to a gene: 9. This CDR3 is 16 amino acids long. The CDR3 sequence is CAISSGTGAGAYEQYF. In DNA, the CDR3 is TGTGCCATCAGTTCCGGGACAGGGGCTGGGGCCTACGAGCAGTACTTC.

The V call is TRBV5-1, the J call TRBJ2-1; TRBD2 aligns across 9 bases. The CDR3 extends over 16 amino acids. V was pared by 1 base and J by 7 bases, with 9 bases of the junction left unmatched. Germline CDR1 reads SGHRS; CDR2 reads YFSETQ. The CDR3 region has the DNA TGCGCCAGCAGCTTGAGGGTAGCGGGGGAATTAAATGAGCAGTTCTTC. This codes for CASSLRVAGELNEQFF. Drawing the rest from reference TRBV5-1 and TRBJ2-1, the complete variable domain is KAGVTQTPRYLIKTRGQQVTLSCSPISGHRSVSWYQQTPGQGLQFLFEYFSETQRNKGNFPGRFSGRQFSNSRSEMNVSTLELGDSALYLCASSLRVAGELNEQFFGPGTRLTVL.

J is TRBJ2-3 and V is TRBV11-2; TRBD1 agrees at 7 bases. V trimming: 4 bases; J trimming: 7 bases; junction bases outside the gene matches: 11. Germline lookup yields CDR1 SGHAT and CDR2 FQNNGV. This CDR3 is 15 amino acids long. The CDR3 is CASSYRDRSMYTQYF. Written as DNA, the CDR3 is TGTGCCAGCAGCTACCGGGACAGATCCATGTATACGCAGTATTTT.

This clone was seen only once. The rearrangement links TRBV11-2 to TRBJ2-4, with 7 bases fitting TRBD1. V trimming: 5 bases; J trimming: 13 bases; junction bases outside the gene matches: 5. Germline lookup yields CDR1 SGHAT and CDR2 FQNNGV. The CDR3 consists of 11 residues. CDR3 amino acids: CASSLTGQQYF. The CDR3 DNA is TGTGCCAGCAGCCTTACGGGACAGCAGTACTTC. The full variable domain, rest sourced from reference TRBV11-2 and TRBJ2-4, is EAGVAQSPRYKIIEKRQSVAFWCNPISGHATLYWYQQILGQGPKLLIQFQNNGVVDDSQLPKDRFSAERLKGVDSTLKIQPAKLEDSAVYLCASSLTGQQYFGAGTRLSVL.

The V gene is TRBV5-6, the J gene TRBJ2-7; 9 bases are a match to TRBD1. The CDR3 loop spans 12 amino acids. V dropped 4 bases and J dropped 9; count of bases not matched to a gene: 5. Germline-derived CDR1 and CDR2 are SGHDT and YYEEEE. The CDR3 DNA reads TGTGCCAGCAGCACGGGACAGGGTCGGCAGTACGTC. Translating gives CASSTGQGRQYV.